These 4 T cell receptor beta chains share one sample of origin, sequenced in a study of CD8 T cells in Susac syndrome. With random hexamers, 0.5 to 1 ug RNA was reverse transcribed. One entry per CDR3 protein results from TCRdb running MiXCR on the immunoSEQ multiplex PCR reads. The data contain about 70,000 distinct CDR3 sequences, roughly 94% of them seen just once; the ten biggest clones take up about 0.22%. The sequenced sample consisted of CD8+ T cells from PBMCs. The receptors were gathered from a human donor in good health.

The chain recombines TRBV25-1 with TRBJ1-3; the D is unclear. This CDR3 is built from 14 residues. V was trimmed by 2 bases and J by 3 bases, leaving 8 bases between them. The germline V gene encodes CDR1 MGHDK and CDR2 SYGVNS. CDR3 region: CASSEMGFGNTIYF. The CDR3, as DNA: TGTGCCAGCAGTGAAATGGGTTTTGGAAACACCATATATTTT. Based on the CDR3 plus reference TRBV25-1 and TRBJ1-3, the full variable domain is EADIYQTPRYLVIGTGKKITLECSQTMGHDKMYWYQQDPGMELHLIHYSYGVNSTEKGDLSSESTVSRIRTEHFPLTLESARPSHTSQYLCASSEMGFGNTIYFGEGSWLTVV.

The rearrangement joins TRBV30 to TRBJ1-1; 7 bases align to TRBD1. V shed 0 bases and J 1 base; nucleotides not matched to a gene: 5. Per germline, CDR1 GTSNPN and CDR2 SVGIG (reference sequence). The CDR3 consists of 15 residues. CDR3 in amino acids: CAWSVLGTANTEAFF. DNA for the CDR3: TGTGCCTGGAGTGTATTAGGGACAGCGAACACTGAAGCTTTCTTT. The complete variable domain, with remaining parts taken from reference TRBV30 and TRBJ1-1, reads SQTIHQWPATLVQPVGSPLSLECTVEGTSNPNLYWYRQAAGRGLQLLFYSVGIGQISSEVPQNLSASRPQDRQFILSSKKLLLSDSGFYLCAWSVLGTANTEAFFGQGTRLTVV.

The CDR3 nucleotides are TGTGCCAGCAGTGAGCAGGGGGCACAAGAGACCCAGTACTTC. This translates into CASSEQGAQETQYF. The V gene is TRBV2, the J gene TRBJ2-5, with 8 bases lining up with TRBD1. Germline CDR1 and CDR2: SNHLY and FYNNEI. The trim removed 3 bases at V and 2 bases at J, leaving 2 bases unmatched. The CDR3 runs to 14 residues.

The chain recombines TRBV19 with TRBJ2-1, with unresolved D. The V and J ends lost 8 bases and 7 bases respectively, with 18 bases between them. The CDR3 is 14 residues long. Germline CDR1 is LNHDA and CDR2 is SQIVND (reference sequence). CDR3 amino acids: CASSPSGRTNEQFF. CDR3 in DNA: TGTGCCAGTTCCCCCTCCGGACGGACGAATGAGCAGTTCTTC.